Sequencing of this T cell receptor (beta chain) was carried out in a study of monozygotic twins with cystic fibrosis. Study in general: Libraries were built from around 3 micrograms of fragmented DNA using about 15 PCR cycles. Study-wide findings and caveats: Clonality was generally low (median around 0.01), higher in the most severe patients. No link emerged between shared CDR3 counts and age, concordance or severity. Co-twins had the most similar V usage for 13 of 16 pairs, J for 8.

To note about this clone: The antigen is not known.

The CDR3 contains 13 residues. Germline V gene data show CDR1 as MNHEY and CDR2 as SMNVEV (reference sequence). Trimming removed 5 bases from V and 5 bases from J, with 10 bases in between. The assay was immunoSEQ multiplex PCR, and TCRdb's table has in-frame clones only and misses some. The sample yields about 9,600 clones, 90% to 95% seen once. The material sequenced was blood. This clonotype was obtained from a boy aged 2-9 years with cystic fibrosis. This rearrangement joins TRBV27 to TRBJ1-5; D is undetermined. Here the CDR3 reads CASSPSGHQPQHF. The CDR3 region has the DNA TGTGCCAGCAGTCCATCAGGACATCAGCCCCAGCATTTT.